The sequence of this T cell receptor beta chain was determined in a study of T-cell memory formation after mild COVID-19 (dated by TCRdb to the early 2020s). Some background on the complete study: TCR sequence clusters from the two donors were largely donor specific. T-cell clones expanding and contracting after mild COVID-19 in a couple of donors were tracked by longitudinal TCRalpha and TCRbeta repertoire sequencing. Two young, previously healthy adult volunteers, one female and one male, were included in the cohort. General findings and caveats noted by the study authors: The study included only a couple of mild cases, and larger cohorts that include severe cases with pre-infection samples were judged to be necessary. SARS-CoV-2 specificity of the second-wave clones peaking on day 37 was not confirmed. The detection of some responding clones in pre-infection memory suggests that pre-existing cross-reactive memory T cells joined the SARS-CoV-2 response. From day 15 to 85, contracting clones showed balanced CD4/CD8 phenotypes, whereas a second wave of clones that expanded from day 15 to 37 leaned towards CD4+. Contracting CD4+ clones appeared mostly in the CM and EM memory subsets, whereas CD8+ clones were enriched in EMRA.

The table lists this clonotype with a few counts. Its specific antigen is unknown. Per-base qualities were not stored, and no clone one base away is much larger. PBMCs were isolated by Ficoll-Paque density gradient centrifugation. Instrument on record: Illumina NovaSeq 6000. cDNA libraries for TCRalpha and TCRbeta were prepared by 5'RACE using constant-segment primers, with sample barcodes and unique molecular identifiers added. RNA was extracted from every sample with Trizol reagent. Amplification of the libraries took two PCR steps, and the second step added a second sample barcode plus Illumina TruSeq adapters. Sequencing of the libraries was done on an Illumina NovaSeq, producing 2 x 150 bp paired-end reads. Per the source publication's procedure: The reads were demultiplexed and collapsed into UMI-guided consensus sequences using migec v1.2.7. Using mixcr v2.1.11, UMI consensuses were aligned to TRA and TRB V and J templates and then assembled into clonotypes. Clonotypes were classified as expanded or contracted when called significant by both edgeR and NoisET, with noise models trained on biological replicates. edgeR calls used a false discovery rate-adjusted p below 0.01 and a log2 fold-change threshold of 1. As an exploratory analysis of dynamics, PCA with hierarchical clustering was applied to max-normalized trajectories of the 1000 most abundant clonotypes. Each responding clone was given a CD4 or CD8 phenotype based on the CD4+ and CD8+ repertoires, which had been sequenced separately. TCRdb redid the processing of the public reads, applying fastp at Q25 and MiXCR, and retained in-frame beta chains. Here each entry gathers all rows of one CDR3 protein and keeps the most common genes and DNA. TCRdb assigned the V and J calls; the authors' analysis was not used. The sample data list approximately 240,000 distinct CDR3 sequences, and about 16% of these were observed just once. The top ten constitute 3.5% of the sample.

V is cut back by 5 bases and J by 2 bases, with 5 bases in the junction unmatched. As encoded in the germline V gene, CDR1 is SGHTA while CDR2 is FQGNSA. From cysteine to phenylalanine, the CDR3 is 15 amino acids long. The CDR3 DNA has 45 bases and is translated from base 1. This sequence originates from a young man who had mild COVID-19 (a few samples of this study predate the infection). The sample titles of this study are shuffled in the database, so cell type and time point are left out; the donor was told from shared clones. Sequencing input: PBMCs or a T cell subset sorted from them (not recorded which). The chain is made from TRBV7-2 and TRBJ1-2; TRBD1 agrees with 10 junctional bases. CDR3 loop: CASSDRDRGNYGYTF. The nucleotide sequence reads TGTGCCAGCAGCGATCGGGACAGGGGAAACTATGGCTACACCTTC. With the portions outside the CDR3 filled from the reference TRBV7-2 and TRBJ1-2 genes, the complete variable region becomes GAGVSQSPSNKVTEKGKDVELRCDPISGHTALYWYRQSLGQGLEFLIYFQGNSAPDKSGLPSDRFSAERTGGSVSTLTIQRTQQEDSAVYLCASSDRDRGNYGYTFGSGTRLTVV.